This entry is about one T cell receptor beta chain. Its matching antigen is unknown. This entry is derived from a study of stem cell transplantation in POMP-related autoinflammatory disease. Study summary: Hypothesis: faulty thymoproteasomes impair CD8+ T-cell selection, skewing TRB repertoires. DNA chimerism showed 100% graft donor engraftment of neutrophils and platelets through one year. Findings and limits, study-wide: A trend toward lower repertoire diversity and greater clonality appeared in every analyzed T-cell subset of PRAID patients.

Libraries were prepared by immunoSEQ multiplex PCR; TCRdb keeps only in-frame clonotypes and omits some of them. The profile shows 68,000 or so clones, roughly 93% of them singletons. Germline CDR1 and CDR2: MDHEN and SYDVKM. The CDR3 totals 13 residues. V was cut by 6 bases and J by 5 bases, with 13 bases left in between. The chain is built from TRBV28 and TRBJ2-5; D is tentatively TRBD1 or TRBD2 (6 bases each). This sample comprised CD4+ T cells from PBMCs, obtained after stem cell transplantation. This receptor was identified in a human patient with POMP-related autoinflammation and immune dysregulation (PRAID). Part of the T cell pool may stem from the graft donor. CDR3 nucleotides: TGTGCCAGCAGCCTAGGGGGGCTGGAGACCCAGTACTTC. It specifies CASSLGGLETQYF.